This T cell receptor (beta chain) originates from a study of blood T cell repertoires in COVID-19. V lost 6 bases and J lost 2, with 11 bases in between. CDR1 and CDR2 from the germline V gene are KGHSH and LQKENI. The CDR3 runs 14 residues. As originally analysed: It was from reference gene primer amplification that nucleated cell counts were estimated. Sequencing used immunoSEQ multiplex PCR; TCRdb keeps in-frame clones, though not all of them. V, J and clone size derive from that table, while D and trimming were established from the DNA sequence. This table has approximately 90,000 clones, approximately 86% appearing once.

This sequence originates from a woman aged 80 or older with acute or convalescent COVID-19. V is TRBV18 and J is TRBJ1-3, with D possibly TRBD1 on 6 matching bases. The specimen sequenced was peripheral blood. The CDR3 region is CASSTNRAGNTIYF. The CDR3 region has the DNA TGTGCCAGCTCTACAAACAGGGCTGGAAACACCATATATTTT.